The 2 T cell receptor beta chains given below trace back to one sample, sequenced in a study of T cells expressing NK-cell markers. TCRdb reworked the 5' RACE reads into one entry per CDR3 protein, no DNA. The table gives over 150,000 distinct CDR3 sequences; the top ten clones make up around a third of it. Material: blood T cells: a sorted CD56 or NKG2C T cell subset, CD4+ or CD8+ T cells, or bulk PBMC T cells (not recorded which). Receptors were obtained from a woman aged 45-60 years in good health.

This rearrangement joins TRBV12-3 or TRBV12-4 to TRBJ2-3; without DNA, the TCRdb call of TRBD2 cannot be checked. The CDR3 length is 16 residues. CDR3 in amino acids: CASSLTPSGSGDTQYF.

V gene TRBV6-1 combines with J gene TRBJ2-1. Germline CDR1 is MNHNS and CDR2 is SASEGT. The CDR3 is made up of 16 amino acids. CDR3 protein: CASSEGRYVSYNEQFF.